The subject of this entry is one T cell receptor (beta chain). This clone's antigen is unknown. Base qualities are missing; no much larger clone stands one base away. Cut back by 1 base and 5 bases, the V and J ends lie 12 bases apart. According to the germline V gene, CDR1 reads MGHRA and CDR2 reads YSYEKL. The CDR3 goes from the cysteine to the phenylalanine over 15 residues. The read is trimmed to its CDR3 DNA, 45 bases read in frame from base 1. This record comes from a study of immune heterogeneity within non-small cell lung tumors (dated by TCRdb to 2016 to 2019). For the wider study: By histology, a handful of squamous cell carcinomas, around ten non-squamous carcinomas and 1 tumor not otherwise specified were included. To look at intratumoral immune heterogeneity, the study ran whole-exome sequencing, RNA-seq and TCR beta repertoire sequencing on several spatially distinct regions taken from every NSCLC tumor. TCR repertoires were analyzed from 55 to 60 tumor loci of under 19 patients, while transcriptome data covered only 40 or so loci from more than 10 patients. Neoantigen binding to each patient's HLA alleles was predicted with netMHCpan-3.0 for mutant peptides of 8 to 11 amino acids. Overall study results and their limits: A statistically significant but moderate positive correlation (R about 0.34) was observed between local T-cell repertoire clonality and local tumor mutational burden. For the most part, high-frequency TCR beta clonotypes differed from one individual patient to another. Within a patient, identical dominant CDR3B clonotypes were found to recur across loci, yet unique high-frequency clones were also harbored in different tumor locations.

The TCR beta CDR3 region was amplified with a multiplex PCR system whose first round of 10 cycles used 32 V-gene forward primers and 13 J-gene reverse primers. A QIAGEN Multiplex PCR Kit was used for first-round PCR, and the primer sequences were filed in Chinese patent CN105087789A. Illumina universal primers were attached in a second round of PCR run with the Phusion High-Fidelity PCR Kit. TCR libraries were paired-end sequenced at 151 bp read length on the Illumina HiSeq X Ten platform. The authors processed their data as follows. Cutadapt was used to discard reads without multiplex PCR primers, PEAR merged the read pairs, and MiXCR with default settings called the CDR3 regions. Shannon entropy measured repertoire diversity, and clonality was calculated as one minus the Shannon entropy divided by the ln of the count of productive unique sequences. Clonotypes present at frequencies of at least 0.5% were defined as dominant or high-frequency T-cell clones. In TCRdb, the public reads were trimmed at Q25 with fastp and aligned with MiXCR, with productive beta chains retained. Every CDR3 protein is listed once, alongside the most common genes and DNA of its rows. These V and J calls rely on TCRdb rather than the paper's analysis. The sample table records 20,000 to 25,000 distinct CDR3 sequences; around 26% of these occur just once. The top ten hold approximately 3.7% of the sample.

Genomic DNA was extracted from bulk tumor tissue and used as the TCR template, and 600 ng gDNA was amplified per sample. During surgery, multiple biopsies were taken from each primary tumor, with sampling sites spaced as far apart as possible within the tumor mass. The study cohort was described as untreated, and the patients were newly diagnosed NSCLC cases having curative surgery. The samples came from around 14 patients with newly diagnosed non-small cell lung cancer who were having surgery intended to be curative. A couple of independent pathologists reviewed the resected tumor masses. Only high-quality DNA and RNA samples were carried forward to sequencing.

Sample: lung tumor tissue. The chain links TRBV4-1 with TRBJ2-1; tentative D gene TRBD2, with 6 bases matching. The clonotype originates from a man between 35 and 55 years old with non-small cell lung cancer. The CDR3 region has the sequence CASSQGEALNNEQFF. DNA sequence: TGCGCCAGCAGCCAAGGGGAGGCTTTGAACAATGAGCAGTTCTTC.